This T cell receptor (beta chain) originates from a study of shared clonotypes between healthy human individuals. Whole-study findings and limits: A limitation of the genetic and exposure-history diversity represented arose from few donors.

Sequencing used immunoSEQ multiplex PCR; TCRdb keeps in-frame clones, though not all of them. The sample lists about 2 million clones, over 85% occurring once. This CDR3 has 17 residues. V lost 1 base to trimming and J lost 0 bases; unmatched junction nucleotides: 0. Germline CDR1 reads MGHRA; CDR2 reads YSYEKL. Terminally differentiated effector memory CD45RA+ cells were excluded by CCR7 positive selection of CD45RO-negative cells. Points on this clone: As yet, its antigen is unknown.

Sequencing used naive CD8+ T cells sorted from blood. The TCR originated in a man aged 18 to 30 in good health. The V gene is TRBV4-1, the J gene TRBJ2-3; TRBD2 aligns across 14 bases. This CDR3 is CASSQGTSGRSTDTQYF. The CDR3 bases are TGCGCCAGCAGCCAAGGGACTAGCGGGAGGAGCACAGATACGCAGTATTTT.